This T cell receptor beta chain was identified in a study of T-cell reconstitution after alpha-beta-depleted transplantation in children. The TCRbeta library was prepared with unique molecular identifiers. Via MiXCR, TCRdb re-called the PCR reads, giving one row per CDR3 protein. The repertoire has around 300,000 distinct CDR3 sequences, under 14% of them found once; the top ten carry about 25%. V was clipped by 3 bases and J by 1 base, with 9 bases between them. The germline CDR1 and CDR2 sequences are SGHAT and FQNNGV. The CDR3 runs 14 residues. This clonotype was detected once. The clonotype originates from a male patient aged 2 to 9 who had a stem cell transplant for chronic granulomatous disease, so the T cells may come from the graft donor. The chain joins TRBV11-2 to TRBJ2-5; possible D gene TRBD1, 6 bases. Specimen: peripheral blood, collected 180 days after TCRalphabeta/CD19-depleted stem cell transplant. Written as DNA, the CDR3 is TGTGCCAGCAGCTTTTCGGACAGCCAAGAGACCCAGTACTTC. Translated: CASSFSDSQETQYF. Looking up the rest from reference TRBV11-2 and TRBJ2-5 gives the full variable domain: EAGVAQSPRYKIIEKRQSVAFWCNPISGHATLYWYQQILGQGPKLLIQFQNNGVVDDSQLPKDRFSAERLKGVDSTLKIQPAKLEDSAVYLCASSFSDSQETQYFGPGTRLLVL.